Listed below are T cell receptor beta chains from one sample, sequenced in a study of CD8 T cells in ankylosing spondylitis. TCRdb reanalysed the 5' RACE reads using MiXCR and keeps one entry per CDR3 protein. The repertoire has under 950,000 distinct CDR3 sequences, 19% of them found once; the top ten carry about a fifth. The source material was blood, either unsorted or a sorted T cell fraction (not recorded which). These receptors came from a male donor with ankylosing spondylitis. Both conserved end residues are part of each CDR3. D genes are given only for firm matches. Clone size is not always given. Where it is, it says once, few, many or a class for expanded clones.

D gene	V gene	clone size	J gene	CDR3 protein	CDR3 DNA
-	TRBV4-1	many	TRBJ2-7	CASSVGDEQYF	TGCGCCAGCAGCGTCGGAGACGAGCAGTACTTC
-	TRBV12-3/TRBV12-4	few	TRBJ2-1	CASIVGGPNNEQFF	TGTGCCAGCATTGTGGGGGGCCCTAACAATGAGCAGTTCTTC
-	TRBV18	-	TRBJ2-2	CASSPWGDLTGELFF	TGTGCCAGCTCACCCTGGGGGGACCTCACCGGGGAGCTGTTTTTT
TRBD2	TRBV4-1	few	TRBJ2-5	CASSPGGALAWETQYF	TGCGCCAGCAGCCCCGGGGGGGCTCTCGCCTGGGAGACCCAGTACTTC
-	TRBV29-1	few	TRBJ1-4	CSVVAGPDEKLFF	TGCAGCGTTGTCGCCGGGCCGGACGAAAAACTGTTTTTT
-	TRBV7-8	few	TRBJ2-5	CASSLAGTPDPQETQYF	TGTGCCAGCAGCTTAGCCGGGACTCCAGACCCTCAAGAGACCCAGTACTTC
-	TRBV12-3/TRBV12-4	few	TRBJ2-7	CASSPGYHEQYF	TGTGCCAGCAGTCCAGGGTACCACGAGCAGTACTTC
TRBD1	TRBV4-2	-	TRBJ1-5	CASSQNRGRQPQHF	TGTGCCAGCAGCCAGAACAGGGGGCGTCAGCCCCAGCATTTT
-	TRBV10-1	few	TRBJ1-1	CASLPRQANTEAFF	TGCGCCAGCCTGCCCCGACAAGCGAACACTGAAGCTTTCTTT
TRBD2	TRBV3-1	few	TRBJ2-5	CASSQAGTSGGKTQYF	TGTGCCAGCAGCCAAGCCGGGACTAGCGGGGGAAAGACCCAGTACTTC
-	TRBV6-2/TRBV6-3	few	TRBJ1-2	CASSYVGSSYGYTF	TGTGCCAGCAGTTACGTGGGTTCGAGCTATGGCTACACCTTC
TRBD1	TRBV12-3/TRBV12-4	many	TRBJ2-7	CASSKTGAYEQYF	TGTGCCAGCAGTAAGACAGGGGCGTACGAGCAGTACTTC
-	TRBV12-3/TRBV12-4	many	TRBJ2-5	CASSSTVGGWETQYF	TGTGCCAGCAGCTCAACGGTAGGAGGTTGGGAGACCCAGTACTTC
-	TRBV20-1	few	TRBJ1-2	CSASPPSGYTF	TGCAGTGCTAGTCCCCCGAGTGGCTACACCTTC
-	TRBV7-2	few	TRBJ2-7	CASSLEGIKYEQYF	TGTGCCAGCAGCTTAGAGGGTATTAAATACGAGCAGTACTTC
-	TRBV7-6	-	TRBJ2-7	CASSLGCRKVREQYF	TGTGCCAGCAGCTTAGGTTGTAGGAAGGTGCGCGAGCAGTACTTC
TRBD1	TRBV20-1	-	TRBJ2-7	CSARGQATYEQYF	TGCAGTGCCAGGGGACAGGCAACCTACGAGCAGTACTTC